The 14 T cell receptor beta chains reported below all come from one sample, sequenced in a study of neoadjuvant anti-PD-1 for oral cavity cancer. Measured with immunoSEQ multiplex PCR; TCRdb has only the in-frame clones, and not every one. The repertoire consists of more than 25,000 clones, with about 80% occurring once and the leading ten covering 3.4%. Time point reported: after neoadjuvant nivolumab, at surgical resection. Sequenced here: PBMCs, sampled after nivolumab (anti-PD-1) treatment. The receptors derive from a person aged 35-80 years with oral cavity squamous cell carcinoma.

The gene calls are TRBV5-1 and TRBJ2-3; TRBD1 matches 7 bases. The junction had 6 bases not matched to a gene; V was cut back by 4 bases and J by 1 base. This CDR3 comprises 15 residues. Germline loops: CDR1 SGHRS, CDR2 YFSETQ. CDR3 residues: CASSLTGTGTDTQYF. The CDR3 DNA follows: TGCGCCAGCAGCCTGACAGGGACAGGCACAGATACGCAGTATTTT. The full variable domain, with the rest looked up from reference TRBV5-1 and TRBJ2-3, is KAGVTQTPRYLIKTRGQQVTLSCSPISGHRSVSWYQQTPGQGLQFLFEYFSETQRNKGNFPGRFSGRQFSNSRSEMNVSTLELGDSALYLCASSLTGTGTDTQYFGPGTRLTVL.

This chain joins TRBV4-1 and TRBJ2-1; tentative D call: TRBD2 (6 bases). Germline CDR1 is MGHRA and CDR2 is YSYEKL. The ends were cut back, 0 bases at V and 9 bases at J, with 15 bases in the middle. This CDR3 spans 15 amino acids. The CDR3 loop is CASSQERRVQSEQFF. The CDR3 nucleotides are TGCGCCAGCAGCCAAGAAAGGAGGGTACAAAGTGAGCAGTTCTTC.

The rearrangement links TRBV4-3 to TRBJ2-1; the D gene is possibly TRBD1 (6 bases). V lost 0 bases, J lost 7 bases, and 13 bases lay in between. The CDR3 totals 15 residues. From germline, CDR1 is LGHNA and CDR2 YSLEER. CDR3 sequence (DNA): TGCGCCAGCAGCCAAGAATCCCAGGGGTTTAATGAGCAGTTCTTC. Residues: CASSQESQGFNEQFF.

V usage is TRBV6-6 and J usage is TRBJ1-3, with D possibly TRBD1 on 5 matching bases. This CDR3 has 15 amino acids. The V and J ends lost 2 bases and 0 bases respectively, with 8 bases between them. Germline values: CDR1 MNHNY, CDR2 SVGAGI (reference sequence). The CDR3 sequence: CASSYDRNSGNTIYF. CDR3 coding DNA: TGTGCCAGCAGTTACGACAGAAACTCTGGAAACACCATATATTTT.

J is TRBJ2-3 and V is TRBV19, with D uncertain. This CDR3 has 16 amino acids. The germline V and J ends were trimmed by 3 bases and 1 base, with 14 bases remaining between them. Germline-derived CDR1 and CDR2 are LNHDA and SQIVND (reference sequence). The CDR3 is CASSMRQGEGTDTQYF. Written as DNA, the CDR3 is TGTGCCAGTAGTATGAGGCAAGGCGAAGGCACAGATACGCAGTATTTT.

CDR3: CASSLSRGTGNTGELFF. Here the CDR3 DNA reads TGTGCCAGCAGCTTATCCAGGGGGACAGGGAACACCGGGGAGCTGTTTTTT. The chain has TRBV7-6 and TRBJ2-2, with TRBD1 identical over 8 bases. Germline V gene sequence: CDR1 SGHVS, CDR2 FNYEAQ. The CDR3 has 17 residues. Germline trimming cut 2 bases from V and 1 base from J; bases unmatched to any gene: 6.

The rearrangement links TRBV5-8 to TRBJ1-1; D unclear. This CDR3 spans 15 amino acids. The V end was cut by 0 bases, the J end by 0 bases, with 9 bases between. Germline V gives CDR1 SGHTS, CDR2 YDEGEE. The DNA of the CDR3 is TGTGCCAGCAGCTTGGAGGGCCTCATGAACACTGAAGCTTTCTTT. It specifies CASSLEGLMNTEAFF. Drawing the rest from reference TRBV5-8 and TRBJ1-1, the complete variable domain is EAGVTQSPTHLIKTRGQQATLRCSPISGHTSVYWYQQALGLGLQFLLWYDEGEERNRGNFPPRFSGRQFPNYSSELNVNALELEDSALYLCASSLEGLMNTEAFFGQGTRLTVV.

The rearrangement links TRBV2 to TRBJ2-2; D is possibly TRBD2 (7 bases). The CDR3 has 16 amino acids. The germline V gene has CDR1 SNHLY and CDR2 FYNNEI. V was clipped by 3 bases and J by 4 bases, with 15 bases between them. The CDR3 sequence is CASSDVGGLSTGELFF. In nucleotides, the CDR3 is TGTGCCAGCAGTGACGTGGGGGGGCTATCCACCGGGGAGCTGTTTTTT.

The rearrangement joins TRBV28 to TRBJ1-5; 8 bases align to TRBD1. The CDR3 has 17 amino acids. Germline loops: CDR1 MDHEN, CDR2 SYDVKM. Unmatched junction bases numbered 10, after V lost 6 bases and J lost 0 bases. CDR3 nucleotide sequence: TGTGCCAGCAGCCGGACAGGGATCGGGTATAGCAATCAGCCCCAGCATTTT. As protein: CASSRTGIGYSNQPQHF.

This rearrangement joins TRBV11-2 to TRBJ2-7; D gene ambiguous. CDR3 length equals 14 residues. V shed 6 bases and J shed 6 bases, with 18 bases lying between them. Germline-derived CDR1 and CDR2 are SGHAT and FQNNGV. The CDR3 loop is CASSPDRAEGEQYF. The CDR3 DNA is TGTGCCAGCAGTCCCGACCGGGCCGAAGGCGAGCAGTACTTC.

The chain has TRBV7-2 and TRBJ2-5, with 10 bases fitting TRBD2. The V gene end was trimmed by 4 bases and the J gene end by 1 base; junction bases not matched to a gene: 9. The CDR3 is 17 amino acids. Germline lookup yields CDR1 SGHTA and CDR2 FQGNSA. CDR3 region: CASSSTRTSGLQETQYF. The DNA for the CDR3 is TGTGCCAGCAGCTCGACCAGGACTAGCGGCCTCCAAGAGACCCAGTACTTC.

The rearrangement links TRBV6-6 to TRBJ1-1; D is unclear. With 2 bases removed from V and 6 bases from J, the gap between germline ends came to 7 bases. The CDR3 loop spans 12 amino acids. Germline CDR1 MNHNY, CDR2 SVGAGI (reference sequence). The CDR3 loop is CASSYMGSEAFF. As DNA, the CDR3 is TGTGCCAGCAGTTACATGGGCTCTGAAGCTTTCTTT.

The J gene is TRBJ2-3, the V gene TRBV19; no firm D call. Trimming cost V 6 bases and J 0 bases, with 13 bases left between them. CDR1 is LNHDA and CDR2 is SQIVND in the germline V gene (reference sequence). This CDR3 is 15 amino acids long. This CDR3 reads CASSNRATSTDTQYF. CDR3 sequence (DNA): TGTGCCAGTAGCAATAGGGCTACGAGCACAGATACGCAGTATTTT.

This sequence joins TRBV4-3 and TRBJ1-1; D possibly corresponds to TRBD1 (6 bases). CDR1 and CDR2 from the germline V gene are LGHNA and YSLEER. This CDR3 has 15 amino acids. V lost 3 bases, J lost 0 bases, and 11 bases lay in between. The CDR3 DNA is TGCGCCAGCAGCCAGGGAGGGGGTATGAACACTGAAGCTTTCTTT. This codes for CASSQGGGMNTEAFF.